The entry below gives a single TCR beta chain sequence along with its context. Under the authors' procedure: Amplification of reference gene primers provided the estimated nucleated cell counts. Measured with immunoSEQ multiplex PCR; TCRdb has only the in-frame clones, and not every one. Clone size and V and J calls were adopted from that table, with D and trimming inferred from the DNA. The table has about 200,000 clones, around four fifths seen once. The sample is drawn from a study of blood T cell repertoires in COVID-19. At the level of the study: Acute and convalescent COVID-19 samples came from the United States, Italy and Spain.

The germline V gene encodes CDR1 KGHDR and CDR2 SFDVKD. V was shortened by 3 bases and J by 0 bases, with 8 bases between the two germline ends. The CDR3 has 15 residues. This rearrangement joins TRBV24-1 to TRBJ2-1; D remains unclear. The sequencing sample was made of peripheral blood. The sequence was obtained from a woman in her forties or fifties with acute or convalescent COVID-19. The CDR3 region is CATSDPYSSYNEQFF. CDR3 bases: TGTGCCACCAGTGATCCCTATAGCTCCTACAATGAGCAGTTCTTC.